Each of the 22 T cell receptor beta chains below was sequenced from the same sample in a study of read filtering for tumor transcriptome and immune sequencing. This library used 300 to 450 ng RNA and molecular barcoded adaptors spanning alpha/delta and beta/gamma chains. MiXCR was run by TCRdb on the reads, yielding one entry per CDR3 protein. Of approximately 62,000 distinct CDR3 sequences detected, roughly 20% appear once; the ten largest clones hold about a tenth. Input material: a population of CD138-negative cells sorted from bone marrow. These receptors all come from a donor over 35 with multiple myeloma.

In regard to this clonotype: A single base separates this from a much larger clone, so it may be a read error. The V and J genes are TRBV7-2 and TRBJ2-1; TRBD2 aligns across 14 bases. CDR1 and CDR2 (germline): SGHTA, FQGNSA. J gave up 10 bases and V 0 bases, and 14 bases lay outside the gene matches. The CDR3 consists of 19 residues. The CDR3 DNA reads as TGTGCCAGCAGCTTAGCCAGGACAGGGGGACTAGCGGGAGTTGAGGAGCAGTTCTTC. It codes for CASSLARTGGLAGVEEQFF.

Worth noting for this clonotype: The CDR3 ends on some other residue instead of the conserved phenylalanine or tryptophan, so this is likely a read error. The chain employs TRBV20-1 and TRBJ1-5; no firm D call. CDR3 size: 14 residues. V was trimmed by 6 bases and J by 2 bases, leaving 14 bases between them. Germline V CDR1 and CDR2: DFQATT, SNEGSKA (reference sequence). In DNA form, the CDR3 reads TGCAGTGCGAGGACCCGGGAGGGCAATCAGCCCCAGCATTCT. Its translation: CSARTREGNQPQHS.

This clonotype was counted at least ten times. This clone may be a read error of a much larger clone one base away. The chain is built from TRBV4-2 and TRBJ2-7, with 9 positions matching TRBD2. This CDR3 region has 16 residues. Trimming at V came to 2 bases and at J to 2 bases, leaving 7 bases not matched to a gene. Germline CDR1 is LGHNA and CDR2 is YNFKEQ. CDR3 residues: CASSQNMRGGTYEQYF. As DNA, the CDR3 is TGTGCCAGCAGCCAAAATATGCGGGGGGGAACCTACGAGCAGTACTTC.

Many counts were recorded for this clonotype. CDR3 in amino acids: CASSLGGSSDETQYF. CDR3 nucleotide sequence: TGTGCCAGCAGTTTAGGCGGGAGCTCTGACGAGACCCAGTACTTC. V gene TRBV28 combines with J gene TRBJ2-5, with 7 bases identical to TRBD2. The germline V gene encodes CDR1 MDHEN and CDR2 SYDVKM. Trimming took 2 bases from V and 5 from J; bases not matched to a gene: 8. There are 15 residues in the CDR3. The complete variable domain, with remaining parts taken from reference TRBV28 and TRBJ2-5, reads DVKVTQSSRYLVKRTGEKVFLECVQDMDHENMFWYRQDPGLGLRLIYFSYDVKMKEKGDIPEGYSVSREKKERFSLILESASTNQTSMYLCASSLGGSSDETQYFGPGTRLLVL.

The sample holds many counts of this clonotype. At one boundary the junction diverges from the germline segment, which might be a read error. The rearrangement uses TRBV7-7 and TRBJ2-1; D may be TRBD1 (7 bases). The CDR3 covers 15 residues. Germline assignment: CDR1 SSHAT and CDR2 FNYEAQ (reference sequence). The CDR3, as DNA: TGTGCTAGCAGCCCGGCAGGGGGGTCCTACAATGAGCAGTTCTTC. The encoded protein is CASSPAGGSYNEQFF.

This clonotype was observed at least ten times. The J gene is TRBJ2-2, the V gene TRBV7-2, with D tentatively TRBD1 (6 bases). The CDR3 has 17 residues. V lost 1 base, J lost 7 bases, and 19 bases lay in between. From germline, CDR1 is SGHTA and CDR2 FQGNSA. The CDR3 nucleotides are TGTGCCAGCAGCTTAGTGGGTGAGGCAGGGGACGGCGGGGAGCTGTTTTTT. It yields the protein CASSLVGEAGDGGELFF.

This clonotype was detected ten times or more. This sequence joins TRBV7-2 and TRBJ2-7; D may be TRBD2 (6 bases). Deletions cut 9 bases from V and 2 bases from J, with 14 bases between. The CDR3 runs to 13 residues. In germline, CDR1 is SGHTA, CDR2 FQGNSA. CDR3 in amino acids: CASGTLAPYEQYF. CDR3 DNA sequence: TGTGCCAGTGGAACGCTAGCGCCCTACGAGCAGTACTTC.

This clonotype was observed many times. The chain employs TRBV29-1 and TRBJ2-3; D may match TRBD1 or TRBD2 (5 bases each). V was clipped by 3 bases and J by 3 bases, with 10 bases between them. The germline V gene encodes CDR1 SQVTM and CDR2 ANQGSEA. This CDR3 region has 13 residues. The CDR3 here is CSVDEGLTDTQYF. In nucleotides, the CDR3 is TGCAGCGTTGACGAGGGGCTAACAGATACGCAGTATTTT.

Comment on this clonotype: This clone may be a read error of a much larger clone one base away. This sequence joins TRBV29-1 and TRBJ1-1; D gene unclear. CDR1 is SQVTM, CDR2 ANQGSEA, per germline. CDR3 length equals 11 residues. V gave up 3 bases and J gave up 3 bases, with 5 bases separating them. The CDR3 bases are TGCAGCGTTGAGTACTACACTGAAGCTTTCTTT. Amino acids: CSVEYYTEAFF.

This clonotype has only a few counts. This chain joins TRBV30 and TRBJ1-5; D remains ambiguous. The CDR3 sequence is 15 residues long. Germline lookup yields CDR1 GTSNPN and CDR2 SVGIG (reference sequence). The germline V and J ends were trimmed by 2 bases and 2 bases, with 13 bases remaining between them. The CDR3 DNA follows: TGTGCCTGGAGTCGGAACAGTGGGGGCAATCAGCCCCAGCATTTT. Protein product: CAWSRNSGGNQPQHF. Full variable domain (remainder filled in from reference TRBV30 and TRBJ1-5): SQTIHQWPATLVQPVGSPLSLECTVEGTSNPNLYWYRQAAGRGLQLLFYSVGIGQISSEVPQNLSASRPQDRQFILSSKKLLLSDSGFYLCAWSRNSGGNQPQHFGDGTRLSIL.

This clonotype qualifies as medium-sized (0.01 to 0.1%). The chain joins TRBV5-1 to TRBJ2-2; TRBD1 agrees at 8 bases. The V gene end was trimmed by 6 bases and the J gene end by 1 base; junction bases not matched to a gene: 11. The V gene's germline CDR1 is SGHRS and CDR2 YFSETQ. The CDR3 loop spans 17 amino acids. As DNA, the CDR3 is TGCGCCAGCATTACTGCACCGGGGACAGGGAACACCGGGGAGCTGTTTTTT. The encoded protein is CASITAPGTGNTGELFF.

Worth noting for this clonotype: A much larger clone lies a single base off, so this may be a read error. This chain connects TRBV20-1 to TRBJ1-5, with a possible D match to TRBD1 (5 bases). Germline-derived CDR1 and CDR2 are DFQATT and SNEGSKA (reference sequence). CDR3 length: 13 residues. The CDR3: CSANSPGIQPQRF. CDR3 sequence (DNA): TGCAGTGCTAACAGCCCAGGGATTCAGCCCCAGCGTTTT.

The chain carries TRBV10-1 and TRBJ2-1, with 9 bases identical to TRBD2. CDR3 length: 14 residues. Germline loops: CDR1 WNHNN, CDR2 SYGVQD (reference sequence). The trim removed 7 bases at V and 8 bases at J, leaving 9 bases unmatched. As DNA, the CDR3 is TGCGCCAGCAATCAGGGGACTAGCCGCGATGAGCAGTTCTTC. This codes for CASNQGTSRDEQFF.

Many counts were recorded for this clonotype. The chain has TRBV29-1 and TRBJ2-5; 10 nucleotides agree with TRBD2. The length of the CDR3 is 13 residues. Trimming took 6 bases from V and 1 from J; bases not matched to a gene: 2. The germline CDR1 and CDR2 sequences are SQVTM and ANQGSEA. The CDR3 sequence: CSVSGRVQETQYF. CDR3 nucleotide sequence: TGCAGCGTGAGCGGGAGGGTCCAAGAGACCCAGTACTTC.

This clonotype was recorded at least ten times. This chain links TRBV7-9 with TRBJ2-7; D gene unclear. Trimming took off 5 bases at V and 6 bases at J, with 17 bases between the two ends. Germline CDR1 SEHNR, CDR2 FQNEAQ (reference sequence). The length of the CDR3 is 14 residues. The CDR3 sequence: CASSPPGSKGEQYF. CDR3 DNA sequence: TGTGCCAGCAGCCCTCCCGGCAGCAAGGGCGAGCAGTACTTC.

This clonotype was seen many times. The chain joins TRBV29-1 to TRBJ1-1; TRBD1 might be the D (6 bases). The ends were cut back, 5 bases at V and 1 base at J, with 23 bases in the middle. Germline V lookup: CDR1 SQVTM, CDR2 ANQGSEA. The CDR3 sequence is 17 residues long. The CDR3 region has the DNA TGCAGCGTTTCGCGTTTCGGACAGCACAACGGGAACACTGAAGCTTTCTTT. It translates to CSVSRFGQHNGNTEAFF.

Details on this clonotype: This may be a read error: a much more frequent sequence differs by one nucleotide. This rearrangement joins TRBV28 to TRBJ1-1, with D hard to call. This CDR3 has 12 residues. CDR1 and CDR2 (germline): MDHEN, SYDVKM. Trimming took 5 bases from V and 2 from J, leaving 6 bases between them. This CDR3 is CASSPPNTEAFF. The CDR3 bases are TGTGCCAGCAGTCCTCCTAACACTGAAGCTTTCTTT.

The table lists this clonotype with many counts. The chain uses TRBV29-1 and TRBJ2-5; no definite D call. The CDR3 covers 12 residues. CDR1 and CDR2 from the germline V gene are SQVTM and ANQGSEA. Deletions cut 4 bases from V and 1 base from J, with 7 bases between. In nucleotides, the CDR3 is TGCAGCGTTGGGCACCTCCAAGAGACCCAGTACTTC. Protein: CSVGHLQETQYF.

This clonotype is medium-sized (0.01 to 0.1%). The chain couples TRBV14 to TRBJ2-2, with D tentatively TRBD2 (5 bases). Trimming took 4 bases from V and 7 from J, leaving 10 bases between them. CDR3 length: 13 residues. In germline, CDR1 is SGHDN, CDR2 FVKESK. The CDR3 nucleotides are TGTGCCAGCAGCCCCACGCGGGTCGGGGAGCTGTTTTTT. Its protein product is CASSPTRVGELFF.

This clonotype was picked up many times. The rearrangement links TRBV10-1 to TRBJ2-7; maybe TRBD1 (6 bases). Germline V gene lookup returns CDR1 WNHNN and CDR2 SYGVQD (reference sequence). This CDR3 region has 15 residues. The V and J ends lost 2 bases and 2 bases respectively, with 13 bases between them. CDR3 sequence (DNA): TGCGCCAGCAGTGAGATCGGGACACAACCCTACGAGCAGTACTTC. Translated: CASSEIGTQPYEQYF.

In its sample, this clonotype was seen many times. The chain uses TRBV29-1 and TRBJ2-7, with D possibly matching TRBD2 (6 bases). The germline V gene has CDR1 SQVTM and CDR2 ANQGSEA. This CDR3 region has 17 residues. Trimming removed 0 bases from V and 7 bases from J, with 25 bases in between. In nucleotides, the CDR3 is TGCAGCGTTGAAGATATCACCGGTGCCTTCTGGAGGGAGGAGCAGTACTTC. The encoded protein is CSVEDITGAFWREEQYF.

This clonotype was seen once. The gene calls are TRBV29-1 and TRBJ2-1, with 9 bases fitting TRBD1. This CDR3 spans 13 amino acids. The V and J ends lost 6 bases and 7 bases, in that order; junction bases with no gene match: 7. Per the germline V gene, CDR1 is SQVTM and CDR2 is ANQGSEA. CDR3 protein: CSVKTGGENEQFF. The CDR3, as DNA: TGCAGCGTAAAGACAGGGGGTGAAAATGAGCAGTTCTTC.